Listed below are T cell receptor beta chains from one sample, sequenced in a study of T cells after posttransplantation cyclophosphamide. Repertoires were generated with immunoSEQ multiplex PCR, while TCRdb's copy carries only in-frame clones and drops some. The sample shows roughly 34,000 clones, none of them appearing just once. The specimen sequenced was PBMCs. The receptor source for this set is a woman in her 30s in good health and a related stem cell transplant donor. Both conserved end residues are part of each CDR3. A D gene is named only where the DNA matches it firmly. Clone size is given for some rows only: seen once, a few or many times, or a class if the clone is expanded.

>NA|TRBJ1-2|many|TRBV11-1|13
CASSQGARWGYTF
TGTGCCAGCAGCCAAGGGGCCAGATGGGGCTACACCTTC
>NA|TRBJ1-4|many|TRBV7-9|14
CASSPGRANEKLFF
TGTGCCAGCAGCCCAGGGAGGGCTAATGAAAAACTGTTTTTT
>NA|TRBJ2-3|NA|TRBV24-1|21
CATSIRTRDKSRGFDTDTQYF
TGTGCCACCAGCATCCGAACCCGGGACAAAAGCCGGGGATTCGACACAGATACGCAGTATTTT
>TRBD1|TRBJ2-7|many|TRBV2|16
CASRETGGKNPYEQYF
TGTGCCAGCAGGGAGACAGGGGGCAAGAATCCCTACGAGCAGTACTTC
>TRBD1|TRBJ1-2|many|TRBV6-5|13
CASSQGVGYGYTF
TGTGCCAGCAGCCAGGGGGTCGGCTATGGCTACACCTTC
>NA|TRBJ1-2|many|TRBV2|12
CASRGGNYGYTF
TGTGCCAGCAGGGGGGGTAACTATGGCTACACCTTC
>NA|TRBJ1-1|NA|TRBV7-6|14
CASSLEGVHTEAFF
TGTGCCAGCAGCTTGGAGGGGGTGCACACTGAAGCTTTCTTT
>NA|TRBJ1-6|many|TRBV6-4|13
CASSDRDNSPLHF
TGTGCCAGCAGTGACAGGGATAATTCACCCCTCCACTTT
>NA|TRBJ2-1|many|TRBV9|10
CASSGGEQFF
TGTGCCAGCAGCGGCGGTGAGCAGTTCTTC
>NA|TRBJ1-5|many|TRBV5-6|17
CASSYGDMRGSNQPQHF
TGTGCCAGCAGCTACGGCGATATGAGGGGAAGCAATCAGCCCCAGCATTTT
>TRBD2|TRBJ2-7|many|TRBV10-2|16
CASRPAFGGGNYEQYF
TGCGCCAGCAGACCGGCGTTTGGCGGGGGGAACTACGAGCAGTACTTC
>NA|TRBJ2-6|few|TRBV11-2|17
CASSLLWQYSGANLLTF
TGTGCCAGCAGCTTATTGTGGCAGTACTCTGGGGCCAACCTCCTGACTTTC
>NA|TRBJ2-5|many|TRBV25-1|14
CASSDTGPQETQYF
TGTGCCAGCAGTGATACTGGGCCACAAGAGACCCAGTACTTC
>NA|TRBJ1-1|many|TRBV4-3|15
CASSQGGGYDSEAFF
TGCGCCAGCAGCCAAGGTGGAGGGTACGATTCTGAAGCTTTCTTT
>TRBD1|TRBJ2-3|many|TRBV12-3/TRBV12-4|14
CASRWTGGADTQYF
TGTGCCAGTCGCTGGACAGGGGGAGCAGATACGCAGTATTTT
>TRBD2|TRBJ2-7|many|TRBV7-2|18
CASSLNRPSGGPLYEQYF
TGTGCCAGCAGCTTAAATCGTCCTAGCGGGGGACCTCTGTACGAGCAGTACTTC
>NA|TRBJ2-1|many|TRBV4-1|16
CASSQDGRVGYNEQFF
TGCGCCAGCAGCCAAGATGGCAGGGTAGGCTACAATGAGCAGTTCTTC
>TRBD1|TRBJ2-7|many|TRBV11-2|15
CASSLMPGQPYEQYF
TGTGCCAGCAGCTTAATGCCGGGACAGCCCTACGAGCAGTACTTC
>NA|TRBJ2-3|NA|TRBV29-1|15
CSVEGRGGGIDTQYF
TGCAGCGTGGAGGGTCGAGGGGGCGGGATAGATACGCAGTATTTT
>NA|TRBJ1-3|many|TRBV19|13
CASRTDSGNTIYF
TGTGCCAGTAGGACAGACTCTGGAAACACCATATATTTT
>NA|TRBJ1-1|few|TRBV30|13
CAWSRRGPREAFF
TGTGCCTGGAGTCGCAGGGGCCCCCGAGAAGCTTTCTTT
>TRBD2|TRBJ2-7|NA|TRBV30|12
CACTTSGYEQYF
TGTGCCTGCACGACTAGCGGCTACGAGCAGTACTTC
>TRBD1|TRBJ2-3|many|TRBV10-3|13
CAIMGQGKDTQYF
TGTGCCATCATGGGACAGGGAAAAGATACGCAGTATTTT
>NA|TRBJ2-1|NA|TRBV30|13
CALSTGQYNEQFF
TGTGCCCTGAGTACAGGGCAGTACAATGAGCAGTTCTTC
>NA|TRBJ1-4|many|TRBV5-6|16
CASSFRGRSTNEKLFF
TGTGCCAGCAGCTTCAGGGGAAGGTCAACTAATGAAAAACTGTTTTTT